Following are 27 T cell receptor beta chains from one sample sequenced in a study of shared clonotypes between healthy human individuals. The repertoire was sequenced with immunoSEQ multiplex PCR; TCRdb's copy has only in-frame clones and lacks some. Found here are 2 million to 2.5 million clones, about 92% of them singletons; the top ten hold 0.39%. Sequences were obtained from naive CD4+ T cells from PBMCs. Subset given: CD45RA+ positively selected. The receptors were sampled from a man younger than 35 in good health. Some clones in this sample may be carry-over from other donors' samples.

The J gene is TRBJ2-1, the V gene TRBV7-3; 12 bases agree with TRBD2. Germline trimming cut 0 bases from V and 7 bases from J; bases unmatched to any gene: 7. The CDR3 covers 17 residues. Germline V lookup: CDR1 SGHTA, CDR2 FQGTGA. The CDR3 reads CASSLTEASGRDNEQFF. CDR3 sequence (DNA): TGTGCCAGCAGCTTAACGGAGGCTAGCGGGAGGGATAATGAGCAGTTCTTC.

This chain uses TRBV30 with TRBJ2-3, with 8 bases lining up with TRBD2. The CDR3 is made up of 14 amino acids. The V gene end was trimmed by 6 bases and the J gene end by 4 bases; junction bases not matched to a gene: 9. Germline-derived CDR1 and CDR2 are GTSNPN and SVGIG (reference sequence). The CDR3 bases are TGTGCCTGCACTACTAGCGGTACCCCAGATACGCAGTATTTT. Translated, it gives CACTTSGTPDTQYF.

CDR3 in DNA: TGTGCCAGCAGCGTAGGGCTAGCGGGAGGGAAAGAGACCCAGTACTTC. The encoded protein is CASSVGLAGGKETQYF. The chain links TRBV9 to TRBJ2-5; 12 nucleotides line up with TRBD2. The CDR3 covers 16 residues. Germline CDR1 SGDLS, CDR2 YYNGEE. V trimming: 0 bases; J trimming: 3 bases; junction bases outside the gene matches: 3.

The chain joins TRBV19 to TRBJ1-5, with 8 bases matching TRBD1. Germline-derived CDR1 and CDR2 are LNHDA and SQIVND (reference sequence). There are 15 residues in the CDR3. Trimming cost V 7 bases and J 3 bases; bases outside gene matches: 8. For the CDR3, the DNA is TGTGCCAGTAACCCGACAGGGGCCGACAATCAGCCCCAGCATTTT. Translation gives CASNPTGADNQPQHF.

To note about this clone: The junction departs from germline at one end; a sequencing error may be responsible. This chain connects TRBV7-2 to TRBJ2-3, with a weak D call TRBD2 (5 bases). The CDR3 totals 13 residues. Germline CDR1 is SGHTA and CDR2 is FQGNSA. The CDR3 loop is CASKGGGTDAQYF. The CDR3 DNA sequence: TGTGCCAGCAAGGGCGGAGGCACAGATGCGCAGTATTTT.

Concerning this clone itself: Other DNA sequences in this specimen translate into the identical CDR3. The chain links TRBV5-1 to TRBJ2-7; 8 nucleotides match TRBD1. The CDR3 is 13 residues long. Trimming cost V 4 bases and J 3 bases; bases outside gene matches: 3. Germline V CDR1 and CDR2: SGHRS, YFSETQ. Here the CDR3 DNA reads TGCGCCAGCAGCCGGGACAGGATCTACGAGCAGTACTTC. It is translated as CASSRDRIYEQYF.

The rearrangement uses TRBV5-4 and TRBJ2-2; D possibly corresponds to TRBD2 (5 bases). V dropped 4 bases and J dropped 1 base, with 17 bases sitting between them. CDR3 size: 17 residues. The germline CDR1 and CDR2 sequences are SGHNT and YYREEE (reference sequence). Here the CDR3 reads CASSAFGPGMNTGELFF. The CDR3 DNA reads as TGTGCCAGCAGCGCCTTTGGGCCCGGGATGAACACCGGGGAGCTGTTTTTT.

The chain has TRBV10-1 and TRBJ2-1; D tentatively reads TRBD1 or TRBD2 (6 bases each). V was clipped by 4 bases and J by 6 bases, with 13 bases between them. The CDR3 consists of 14 residues. Germline CDR1 WNHNN, CDR2 SYGVQD (reference sequence). CDR3 DNA: TGCGCCAGCAGTGCCGGGGGCCGGGGCAATGAGCAGTTCTTC. Its protein product is CASSAGGRGNEQFF.

The chain uses TRBV9 and TRBJ2-7; a weak D match, TRBD2 (6 bases). Germline V gives CDR1 SGDLS, CDR2 YYNGEE. CDR3 length: 19 residues. V was pared by 0 bases and J by 0 bases, with 22 bases between. The CDR3 DNA is TGTGCCAGCAGCGTAGCGGGGTCGGGACTCGCTGGGGACTCCTACGAGCAGTACTTC. This sequence encodes CASSVAGSGLAGDSYEQYF.

The rearrangement links TRBV18 to TRBJ1-1, with 9 bases identical to TRBD1. The length of the CDR3 is 16 residues. Per germline, CDR1 KGHSH and CDR2 LQKENI. V lost 3 bases, J lost 0 bases, and 5 bases stayed unmatched. Here the CDR3 reads CASSPLGQGLNTEAFF. The CDR3 DNA reads TGTGCCAGCTCACCCTTGGGACAGGGACTGAACACTGAAGCTTTCTTT.

In the case of this clone: Additional DNA sequences in this sample encode the identical CDR3. The gene calls are TRBV18 and TRBJ2-1; D is unresolved. The germline V and J ends were trimmed by 2 bases and 5 bases, with 10 bases remaining between them. There are 14 residues in the CDR3. CDR1 KGHSH and CDR2 LQKENI come from the germline V gene. The CDR3: CASSPGQTNNEQFF. CDR3 DNA: TGTGCCAGCTCACCAGGCCAGACAAACAATGAGCAGTTCTTC. Full variable domain (outside the CDR3, taken from reference TRBV18 and TRBJ2-1): NAGVMQNPRHLVRRRGQEARLRCSPMKGHSHVYWYRQLPEEGLKFMVYLQKENIIDESGMPKERFSAEFPKEGPSILRIQQVVRGDSAAYFCASSPGQTNNEQFFGPGTRLTVL.

The chain uses TRBV6-1 and TRBJ2-7; D is possibly TRBD2 (6 bases). Germline CDR1 MNHNS, CDR2 SASEGT. The length of the CDR3 is 13 residues. Deletions cut 4 bases from V and 2 bases from J, with 9 bases between. CDR3 protein: CASSAGVTYEQYF. In DNA, the CDR3 is TGTGCCAGCAGTGCGGGGGTTACCTACGAGCAGTACTTC.

The V gene is TRBV7-9, the J gene TRBJ1-1; D not resolved. CDR3 length equals 14 residues. The ends were cut back, 1 base at V and 4 bases at J, with 10 bases in the middle. Germline assignment: CDR1 SEHNR and CDR2 FQNEAQ (reference sequence). The DNA for the CDR3 is TGTGCCAGCAGCTTAGGACCGAGCCTCACTGAAGCTTTCTTT. Amino acids: CASSLGPSLTEAFF. Combining the CDR3 with reference TRBV7-9 and TRBJ1-1 gives the whole variable domain DTGVSQNPRHKITKRGQNVTFRCDPISEHNRLYWYRQTLGQGPEFLTYFQNEAQLEKSRLLSDRFSAERPKGSFSTLEIQRTEQGDSAMYLCASSLGPSLTEAFFGQGTRLTVV.

The chain couples TRBV11-2 to TRBJ2-1, with a possible D match to TRBD1 (7 bases). The CDR3 totals 16 residues. The germline V and J ends were trimmed by 0 bases and 0 bases, with 9 bases remaining between them. CDR1 and CDR2 (germline): SGHAT, FQNNGV. The CDR3 loop reads CASSLERDSSYNEQFF. The CDR3 DNA sequence: TGTGCCAGCAGCTTAGAGCGGGACAGCTCCTACAATGAGCAGTTCTTC.

The chain employs TRBV28 and TRBJ2-5; 8 nucleotides line up with TRBD1. The J call may be mistaken, given a closer DNA end match to TRBJ2-7. The germline gives CDR1 MDHEN, CDR2 SYDVKM. This CDR3 spans 12 amino acids. The CDR3 protein is CASSPRGHEQYF. For the CDR3, the DNA is TGTGCCAGCAGTCCCAGGGGGCACGAGCAGTACTTC.

This clone was observed once. The gene calls are TRBV28 and TRBJ2-7, with TRBD1 matching over 8 bases. J gave up 3 bases and V 6 bases, and 10 bases lay outside the gene matches. This CDR3 region has 15 residues. Germline assignment: CDR1 MDHEN and CDR2 SYDVKM. The CDR3 is CASSQRLGQDYEQYF. Written as DNA, the CDR3 is TGTGCCAGCAGCCAAAGGTTGGGACAGGACTACGAGCAGTACTTC.

This clone was detected only a few times. This chain uses TRBV2 with TRBJ1-1, with D tentatively TRBD1 (5 bases). CDR3 size: 14 residues. V lost 4 bases and J lost 1, with 10 bases in between. The germline gives CDR1 SNHLY, CDR2 FYNNEI. The CDR3 region is CASSGLGRNTEAFF. The DNA of the CDR3 is TGTGCCAGCAGTGGACTGGGACGGAACACTGAAGCTTTCTTT. Drawing the rest from reference TRBV2 and TRBJ1-1, the complete variable domain is EPEVTQTPSHQVTQMGQEVILRCVPISNHLYFYWYRQILGQKVEFLVSFYNNEISEKSEIFDDQFSVERPDGSNFTLKIRSTKLEDSAMYFCASSGLGRNTEAFFGQGTRLTVV.

The rearrangement uses TRBV5-1 and TRBJ1-5; TRBD1 matches at 7 bases. Trimming cost V 0 bases and J 7 bases; bases outside gene matches: 7. The germline gives CDR1 SGHRS, CDR2 YFSETQ. The CDR3 is 15 residues long. Written as DNA, the CDR3 is TGCGCCAGCAGCTTGGCTGGACAGGACGCCCAGCCCCAGCATTTT. Translated, it gives CASSLAGQDAQPQHF.

The chain links TRBV7-8 to TRBJ2-1; 10 bases line up with TRBD2. Germline lookup yields CDR1 SGHVS and CDR2 FQNEAQ. The CDR3 is 15 residues long. V shed 3 bases, J shed 6 bases, and the junction held 5 bases outside the gene matches. In DNA, the CDR3 is TGTGCCAGCAGCTTTCGGCTAGCGGGAGTCAATGAGCAGTTCTTC. Amino acids: CASSFRLAGVNEQFF.

V and J are TRBV6-5 and TRBJ2-7, with D possibly TRBD1 on 6 matching bases. The V gene's germline CDR1 is MNHEY and CDR2 SVGAGI. The CDR3 length is 15 residues. V was clipped by 0 bases and J by 9 bases, with 18 bases between them. CDR3 protein: CASSYSFKGVPWQYF. CDR3 DNA sequence: TGTGCCAGCAGTTACTCGTTTAAGGGGGTCCCTTGGCAGTACTTC.

J is TRBJ2-7 and V is TRBV18; 13 bases line up with TRBD2. V shed 3 bases, J shed 6 bases, and the junction held 8 bases outside the gene matches. The CDR3 runs 16 residues. Germline loops: CDR1 KGHSH, CDR2 LQKENI. Here the CDR3 DNA reads TGTGCCAGCTCACCCGGGACTAGCGGGATTCTAGCCGAGCAGTACTTC. Protein sequence: CASSPGTSGILAEQYF.

The chain couples TRBV28 to TRBJ2-3, with TRBD2 matching 7 bases. This CDR3 has 16 residues. V was pared by 2 bases and J by 3 bases, with 8 bases of the junction left unmatched. From germline, CDR1 is MDHEN and CDR2 SYDVKM. The CDR3 loop reads CASSLGSGYFTDTQYF. The CDR3 bases are TGTGCCAGCAGTTTAGGTAGCGGGTATTTTACAGATACGCAGTATTTT.

This sequence joins TRBV2 and TRBJ2-2, with 10 nucleotides matching TRBD2. After removal of 5 bases from V and 4 bases from J, the junction contained 4 bases not matched to a gene. This CDR3 spans 15 amino acids. The germline gives CDR1 SNHLY, CDR2 FYNNEI. CDR3 coding DNA: TGTGCCAGCAGTCTAGCGGGAGCTGGCACCGGGGAGCTGTTTTTT. Protein product: CASSLAGAGTGELFF.

The rearrangement links TRBV28 to TRBJ1-5; possibly TRBD1 for D (5 bases). V lost 6 bases and J lost 5, with 17 bases in between. Germline-derived CDR1 and CDR2 are MDHEN and SYDVKM. The CDR3 has 15 amino acids. The CDR3 DNA reads TGTGCCAGCAGCCGGACATTCGGCGAATATCAGCCCCAGCATTTT. It yields the protein CASSRTFGEYQPQHF.

V is TRBV6-5 and J is TRBJ2-7; D is ambiguous. CDR3 size: 11 residues. V was cut by 8 bases and J by 6 bases, with 11 bases left in between. Germline-derived CDR1 and CDR2 are MNHEY and SVGAGI. The CDR3 spells CASSDPGEQYF. CDR3 DNA sequence: TGTGCCAGCTCCGACCCGGGCGAGCAGTACTTC.

This rearrangement joins TRBV28 to TRBJ2-7; D is unresolved. This CDR3 is built from 14 residues. V dropped 3 bases and J dropped 4 bases, with 13 bases sitting between them. Germline V CDR1 and CDR2: MDHEN, SYDVKM. The CDR3, as DNA: TGTGCCAGCAGTTTCGGCAGGTTGAGATACGAGCAGTACTTC. Protein product: CASSFGRLRYEQYF.

V and J are TRBV7-9 and TRBJ1-2; D might be TRBD1 (6 bases). CDR3 length equals 16 residues. Germline V gene lookup returns CDR1 SEHNR and CDR2 FQNEAQ (reference sequence). The V gene lost 5 bases and the J gene lost 0 bases, with 16 bases spanning the gap. The CDR3 nucleotides are TGTGCCAGCAGCCCCGACGGGGGCAGAGCTAACTATGGCTACACCTTC. Its translation is CASSPDGGRANYGYTF.